Included here is one T cell receptor (beta chain) sequence, with context. Authors' methods: How many nucleated cells were present was estimated from reference gene primer amplification. Produced via immunoSEQ multiplex PCR; TCRdb's table is partial and in-frame only. V, J and clone size were drawn from that table, and D and trimming were deduced from the DNA. The table records approximately 150,000 clones, approximately 86% of them present only once. These data are taken from a study of blood T cell repertoires in COVID-19. Germline V gene sequence: CDR1 SGDLS, CDR2 YYNGEE. Trimming cost V 3 bases and J 2 bases; bases outside gene matches: 12. The CDR3 contains 17 residues.

Material: peripheral blood. This clonotype was sampled from an elderly woman with COVID-19, enrolled during active disease. This sequence joins TRBV9 and TRBJ2-3, with 7 bases fitting TRBD1. The CDR3 spells CASSASPTGRATDTQYF. In nucleotides, the CDR3 is TGTGCCAGCAGCGCGTCCCCGACAGGGCGGGCCACAGATACGCAGTATTTT.